This T cell receptor beta chain appears in the sequencing data of a study of cytomegalovirus exposure and HLA in healthy donors. Study in general: Most genotyped donors, approximately 81% of 300 to 400, had Caucasian-associated genetic ancestry. Broader study findings: Among the CMV-associated chains, a few were confirmed in vitro as specific for CMV antigens. V- and J-gene trimming in TCR beta was tied to a missense DCLRE1C variant by an analysis performed later.

PCR employed 60 Vbeta and 13 Jbeta primers. The protocol was immunoSEQ multiplex PCR, while the TCRdb copy is restricted to in-frame clones and leaves out a portion. The table shows about 140,000 clones, with 73% occurring only once. The trim removed 1 base at V and 8 bases at J, leaving 6 bases unmatched. The CDR3 totals 15 residues. Germline lookup yields CDR1 SGHDT and CDR2 YYEEEE. This clone was observed a few times. Its antigen is not known. The sample taken for sequencing was PBMCs. The J gene is TRBJ1-1, the V gene TRBV5-6; 12 bases are a match to TRBD1. This sequence was found in a human donor in good health. CDR3 in DNA: TGTGCCAGCAGCTTGCTTGGGACAGGGGGCTGGGAAGCTTTCTTT. Translating it yields CASSLLGTGGWEAFF.